The count of the clone carrying this T cell receptor beta chain is one. In the source study's methods: Reference gene primer amplification gave estimated nucleated cell counts. Clones were sequenced by immunoSEQ multiplex PCR, and TCRdb holds only the in-frame ones, with some missing. The D gene and trimming were derived from the DNA, and the V and J assignments and clone size from that table. Of tens of thousands of clones listed, more than 75% are singletons. The record originates from a study of blood T cell repertoires in COVID-19. At the level of the study: Material from acute and convalescent COVID-19 was sourced from the United States, Italy and Spain. The analysed material was cDNA or gDNA that came from T cells, B-cell-depleted T cells, or PBMCs.

J gave up 0 bases and V 7 bases, and 3 bases lay outside the gene matches. The CDR3 spans 13 residues. The germline CDR1 and CDR2 sequences are SGHTA and FQGTGA. Sequenced: peripheral blood. The TCR was taken from a man aged 50 to 60 with active COVID-19. The chain carries TRBV7-3 and TRBJ2-7, with TRBD2 matching 7 bases. The CDR3 region is CASNRTSSYEQYF. The CDR3 DNA is TGTGCCAGCAACCGGACTAGCTCCTACGAGCAGTACTTC.